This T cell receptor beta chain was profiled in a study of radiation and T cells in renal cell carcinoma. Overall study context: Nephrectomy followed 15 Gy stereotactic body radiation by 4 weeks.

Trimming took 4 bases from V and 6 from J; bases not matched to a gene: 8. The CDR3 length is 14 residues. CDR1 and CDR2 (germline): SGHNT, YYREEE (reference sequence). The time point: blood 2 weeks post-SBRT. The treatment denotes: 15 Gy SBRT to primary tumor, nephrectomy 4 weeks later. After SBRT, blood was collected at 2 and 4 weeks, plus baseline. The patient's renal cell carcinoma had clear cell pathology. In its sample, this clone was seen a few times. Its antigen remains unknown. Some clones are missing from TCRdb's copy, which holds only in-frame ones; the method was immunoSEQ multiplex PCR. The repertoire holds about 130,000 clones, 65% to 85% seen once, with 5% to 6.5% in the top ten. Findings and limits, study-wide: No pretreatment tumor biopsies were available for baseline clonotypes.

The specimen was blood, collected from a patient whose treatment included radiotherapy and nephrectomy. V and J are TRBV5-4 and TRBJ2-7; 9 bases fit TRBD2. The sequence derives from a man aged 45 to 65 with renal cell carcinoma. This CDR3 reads CASSPAGGGLEQYF. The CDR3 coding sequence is TGTGCCAGCAGCCCAGCGGGAGGAGGGCTCGAGCAGTACTTC. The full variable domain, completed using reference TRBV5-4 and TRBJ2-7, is ETGVTQSPTHLIKTRGQQVTLRCSSQSGHNTVSWYQQALGQGPQFIFQYYREEENGRGNFPPRFSGLQFPNYSSELNVNALELDDSALYLCASSPAGGGLEQYFGPGTRLTVT.